A selection of T cell receptor beta chains follows, all from one sample in a study of regulatory T cells in long-lasting Graves disease. Via MiXCR, TCRdb re-called the multiplex PCR reads, giving one row per CDR3 protein. The sample carries 360,000 or so distinct CDR3 sequences, about 17% recorded once. The data were also submitted as part of a second study, on T cells in Graves' hyperthyroidism and ophthalmopathy.

The specimen comprised peripheral blood mononuclear cells (PBMCs), sampled at new diagnosis, from a patient treated with antithyroid drugs. These receptors came from a woman under 30 with Graves disease. Both conserved end residues are part of each CDR3. Fields, in order: V gene, clone size, J gene, CDR3 protein. Clone size is given for some rows only: seen once, a few or many times, or a class if the clone is expanded.

TRBV12-3/TRBV12-4	many	TRBJ2-7	CASSFSAGGAYEQYF
TRBV5-5	many	TRBJ2-1	CASSLIWGQGYNEQFF
TRBV2	-	TRBJ1-2	CAQYATAEGPVGYTF
TRBV30	many	TRBJ2-7	CAWSAGESSYEQYF
TRBV5-5	many	TRBJ2-7	CASSWGAVSYEQYF
TRBV5-1	many	TRBJ1-6	CASSLEWGLVSPLHF
TRBV4-1	many	TRBJ1-2	CASSQGGSGMGKYGYTF
TRBV12-3/TRBV12-4	-	TRBJ2-1	CASSSWGRQGDELYNEQFF
TRBV9	-	TRBJ2-6	CASSVKFSGANVLTF
TRBV6-1	few	TRBJ2-3	CASSGTSGSVADTQYF
TRBV9	many	TRBJ1-1	CASSPRHAQNTEAFF
TRBV9	many	TRBJ2-3	CASSPLGVGTDTQYF
TRBV10-3	many	TRBJ2-5	CAIKLAGEVETQYF
TRBV12-3/TRBV12-4	many	TRBJ2-2	CASSPGLAGPTGELFF
TRBV5-1	many	TRBJ2-5	CASSLDIVGTGYETQYF
TRBV7-9	many	TRBJ2-3	CASSLDGGASTDTQYF
TRBV6-1	many	TRBJ1-6	CASIFTRWTDNSPLHF
TRBV11-2	many	TRBJ1-4	CASSLEGRTEKLFF
TRBV15	-	TRBJ2-1	CATGQGIQYEQFF
TRBV28	many	TRBJ2-7	CAHTGQGSYEQYF
TRBV9	few	TRBJ1-1	CASSVVGTGGEAFF
TRBV5-1	many	TRBJ2-7	CASSSTGQGHEQYF
TRBV28	many	TRBJ2-5	CASRLGRMIQETQYF
TRBV3-1	many	TRBJ2-1	CASSQDTGIPYNEQFF
TRBV5-1	many	TRBJ2-1	CASSLDLNEQFF
TRBV14	-	TRBJ1-4	CASSQGPGPGGEKLFF
TRBV27	many	TRBJ1-1	CASSYYRQYTEAFF
TRBV7-6	-	TRBJ2-7	CASTSDDEQYF
TRBV12-3/TRBV12-4	many	TRBJ1-6	CASSLAQGQNSPLHF
TRBV4-2	-	TRBJ2-5	CASSPRGGGAGRWAQYF
TRBV11-1	many	TRBJ2-7	CASSFGVHEQYF
TRBV4-2	many	TRBJ1-1	CASSSPPRDGEAFF
TRBV7-9	few	TRBJ1-5	CASSSGRNQPQHF
TRBV20-1	few	TRBJ1-6	CSARMQVDSPLHF
TRBV5-1	few	TRBJ1-2	CASSLGLDGSYGYTF
TRBV9	-	TRBJ1-3	CASSSSGGRGNTIYF
TRBV28	many	TRBJ1-5	CASRLTGGVDQPQHF
TRBV11-2	many	TRBJ2-3	CASSLRTSLTDTQYF
TRBV7-9	few	TRBJ1-4	CASSLPQTGLEKLFF
TRBV12-3/TRBV12-4	-	TRBJ1-2	CASSQYKTSGDGYTF
TRBV5-1	many	TRBJ2-1	CASSEGLAGGFPYNEQFF
TRBV24-1	many	TRBJ2-2	CATSGGPANTGELFF
TRBV28	many	TRBJ2-1	CASSLQGPNEQFF
TRBV28	many	TRBJ2-5	CASSSGTTGGRGETQYF
TRBV10-3	many	TRBJ2-1	CAISGNEQSLADYNEQFF
TRBV4-1	many	TRBJ1-2	CASSRQGRSYTF